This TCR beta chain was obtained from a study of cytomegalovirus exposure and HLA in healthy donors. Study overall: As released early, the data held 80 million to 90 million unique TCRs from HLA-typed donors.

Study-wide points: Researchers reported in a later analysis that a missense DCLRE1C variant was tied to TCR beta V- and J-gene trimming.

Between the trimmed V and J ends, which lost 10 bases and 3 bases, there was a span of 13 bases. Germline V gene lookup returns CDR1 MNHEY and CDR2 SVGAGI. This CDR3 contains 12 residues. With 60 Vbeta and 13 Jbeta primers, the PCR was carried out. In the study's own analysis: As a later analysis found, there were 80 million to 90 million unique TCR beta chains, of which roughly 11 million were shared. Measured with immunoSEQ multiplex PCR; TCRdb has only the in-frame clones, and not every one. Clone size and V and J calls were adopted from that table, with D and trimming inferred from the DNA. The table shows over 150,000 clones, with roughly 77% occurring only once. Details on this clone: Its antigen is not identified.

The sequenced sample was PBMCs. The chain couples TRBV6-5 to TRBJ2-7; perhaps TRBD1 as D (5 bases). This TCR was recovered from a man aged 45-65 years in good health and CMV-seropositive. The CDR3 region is CATGGHFYEQYF. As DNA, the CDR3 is TGTGCCACCGGCGGACACTTCTACGAGCAGTACTTC.